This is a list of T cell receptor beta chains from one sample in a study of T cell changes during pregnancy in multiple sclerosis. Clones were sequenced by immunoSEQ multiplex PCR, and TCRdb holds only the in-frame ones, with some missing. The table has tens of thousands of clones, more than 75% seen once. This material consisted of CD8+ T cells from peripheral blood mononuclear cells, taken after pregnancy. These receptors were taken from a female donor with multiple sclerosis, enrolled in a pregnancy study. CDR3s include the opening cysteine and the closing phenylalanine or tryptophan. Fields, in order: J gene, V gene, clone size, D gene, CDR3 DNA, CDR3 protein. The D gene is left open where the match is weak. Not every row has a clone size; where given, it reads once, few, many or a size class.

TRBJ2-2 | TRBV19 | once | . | TGTGCCATAAGGACAGCCGGCCTTAACACCGGGGAGCTGTTTTTT | CAIRTAGLNTGELFF
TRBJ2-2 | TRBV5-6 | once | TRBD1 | TGTGCCAGCAGCTTGAGACAGGGGGCGTCTTTTATAGTCGGGGAGCTGTTTTTT | CASSLRQGASFIVGELFF
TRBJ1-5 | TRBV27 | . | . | TGTGCCAGCAGTTTCCGCCCCCTAGGCAATCAGCCCCAGCATTTT | CASSFRPLGNQPQHF
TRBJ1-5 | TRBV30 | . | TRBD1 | TGTGCCTGGAGTGCTACAACAGGGGTAGGTCAGCCCCAGCATTTT | CAWSATTGVGQPQHF
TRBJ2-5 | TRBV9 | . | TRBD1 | TGTGCCACCGAAGGGGACAGGCGGGGAGAGACCCAGTACTTC | CATEGDRRGETQYF
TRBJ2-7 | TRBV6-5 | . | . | TGTGCCAGCAGCCCTACAGGCTACGAGCAGTACTTC | CASSPTGYEQYF
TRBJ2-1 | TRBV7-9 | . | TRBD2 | TGTGCCAGCAGCTGGGGGGGGAGTGAGCAGTTCTTC | CASSWGGSEQFF
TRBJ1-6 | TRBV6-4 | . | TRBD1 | TGTGCCAGCAGTGACCCCCCGACAGGGGGCGAAGATTCACCCCTCCACTTT | CASSDPPTGGEDSPLHF
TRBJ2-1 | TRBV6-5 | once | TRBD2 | TGTGCCAGCAGTTCGGGACTAGCGGGGACCACTGAGCAGTTCTTC | CASSSGLAGTTEQFF
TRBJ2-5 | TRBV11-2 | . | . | TGTGCCAGCAGCTTAGACATAGGGGCAGCTCAAGAGACCCAGTACTTC | CASSLDIGAAQETQYF
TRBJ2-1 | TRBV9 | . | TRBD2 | TGTGCCAGCAGCCCACGGACTAGCGGGGGGTCCCCCTCCTACAATGAGCAGTTCTTC | CASSPRTSGGSPSYNEQFF
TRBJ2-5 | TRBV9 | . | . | TGTGCCAGCAGCGCCCAGTCCCAGCCGGGAGAGACCCAGTACTTC | CASSAQSQPGETQYF
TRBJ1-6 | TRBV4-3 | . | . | TGCGCCAGCAGCTCCATAGGAGAATTCTATAATTCACCCCTCCACTTT | CASSSIGEFYNSPLHF
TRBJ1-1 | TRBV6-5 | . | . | TGTGCCAGCAGGGGAATCGGGGGGAACACTGAAGCTTTCTTT | CASRGIGGNTEAFF
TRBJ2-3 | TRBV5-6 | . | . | TGTGCCAGCCTACTTCTAGGGGGGGTAGACACGCAGTATTTT | CASLLLGGVDTQYF
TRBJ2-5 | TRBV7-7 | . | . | TGTGCTAGCAGCCCGGGGACGGGGGACCAAGAGACCCAGTACTTC | CASSPGTGDQETQYF
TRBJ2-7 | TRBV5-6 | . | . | TGTGCCAGCAGCTTGGCCCCCGGCTACGAGCAGTACTTC | CASSLAPGYEQYF
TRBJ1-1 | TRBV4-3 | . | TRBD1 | TGCGCCAGCAGCCAACTGACAGGGGTCAAGAACACTGAAGCTTTCTTT | CASSQLTGVKNTEAFF
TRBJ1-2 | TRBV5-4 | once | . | TGTGCCAGCAGCTTGGACAGGGTAAACTATGGCTACACCTTC | CASSLDRVNYGYTF
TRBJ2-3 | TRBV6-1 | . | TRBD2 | TGTGCCAGCAGTAGACTAGCGGGGGAGGTAGATACGCAGTATTTT | CASSRLAGEVDTQYF
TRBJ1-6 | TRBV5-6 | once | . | TGTGCCAGCAGCTCTTGGACGGGGAATAATTCACCCCTCCACTTT | CASSSWTGNNSPLHF
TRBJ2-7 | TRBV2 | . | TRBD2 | TGTGCCAGCATGGCGGGGGGTTACGAGCAGTACTTC | CASMAGGYEQYF
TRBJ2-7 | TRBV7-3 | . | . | TGTGCCAGCAGCTCCCTAGGACAGGGAGGGCCGACCGAGCAGTACTTC | CASSSLGQGGPTEQYF
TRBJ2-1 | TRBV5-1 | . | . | TGCGCCAGCGGGGCTACTAGCTTCTACAATGAGCAGTTCTTC | CASGATSFYNEQFF
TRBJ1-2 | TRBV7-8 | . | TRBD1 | TGTGCCAGCAGCCGTGACAGGGTATCGTATATCGATGGCTACACCTTC | CASSRDRVSYIDGYTF
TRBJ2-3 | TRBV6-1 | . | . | TGTGCCAGCAGTGGAGTCGGCGGGGAATCGGATACGCAGTATTTT | CASSGVGGESDTQYF
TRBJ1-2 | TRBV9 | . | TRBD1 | TGTGCCAGCAGCGTAGAGGCAGGGGGATTCGGCTACACCTTC | CASSVEAGGFGYTF
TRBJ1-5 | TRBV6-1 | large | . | TGTGCCAGCAGTGAAGGGGGCCCAGAGGGCAATCAGCCCCAGCATTTT | CASSEGGPEGNQPQHF